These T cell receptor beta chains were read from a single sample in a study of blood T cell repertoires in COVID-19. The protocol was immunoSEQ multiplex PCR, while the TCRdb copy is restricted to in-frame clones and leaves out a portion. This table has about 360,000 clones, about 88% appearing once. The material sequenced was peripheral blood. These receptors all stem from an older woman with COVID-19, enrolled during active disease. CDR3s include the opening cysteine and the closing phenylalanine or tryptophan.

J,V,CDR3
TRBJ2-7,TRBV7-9,CASSPLRTSGGDRPYEQYF
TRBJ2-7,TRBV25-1,CASSPSGQAGGYEQYF
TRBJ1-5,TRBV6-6,CASSYRQGYSNQPQHF
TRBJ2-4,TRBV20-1,CSAAENIQYF
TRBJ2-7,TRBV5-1,CASSFGDSAAEQYF
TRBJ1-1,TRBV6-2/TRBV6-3,CASSYLYTTEAFF
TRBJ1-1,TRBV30,CAWSVTQGFFMNTEAFF
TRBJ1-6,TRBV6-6,CASTPNGGTLNSPLHF
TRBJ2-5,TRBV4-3,CASSQGAVAGGETQYF
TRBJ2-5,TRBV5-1,CASSTGTSGETQYF
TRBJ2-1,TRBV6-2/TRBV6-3,CASSYIVQRGLNEQFF
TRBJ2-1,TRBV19,CASSIDLLAGGRVEQFF
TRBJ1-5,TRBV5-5,CASSRIGQGHQPQHF
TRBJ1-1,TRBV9,CASSAARTGGFTEAFF
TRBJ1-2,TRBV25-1,CASSEWAMGQGASNGYTF
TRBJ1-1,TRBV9,CASSVQGVDEAFF
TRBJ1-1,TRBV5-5,CASSLDRIKGTEAFF
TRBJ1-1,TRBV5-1,CASSTTTGGFSEAFF
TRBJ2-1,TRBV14,CASSPGQGNLNEQFF
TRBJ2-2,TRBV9,CASSVGEGTGELFF
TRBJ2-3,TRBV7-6,CASSLNAGPDTQYF
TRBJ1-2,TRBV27,CASRVQGAPGYTF
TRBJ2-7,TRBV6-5,CATHRGRKEQYF
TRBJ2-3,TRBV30,CAVSGGIKDTQYF
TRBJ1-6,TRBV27,CASSLGGPGLGYNSPLHF
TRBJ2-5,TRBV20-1,CSAPSRGAQYF
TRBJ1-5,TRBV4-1,CASSQRHSGSNQPQHF
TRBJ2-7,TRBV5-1,CASRGTGVGEQYF
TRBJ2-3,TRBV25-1,CASSLWTSGGATDTQYF
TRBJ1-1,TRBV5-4,CASSDGQNTEAFF
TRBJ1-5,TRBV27,CASSWGVDQPQHF
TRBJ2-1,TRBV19,CASSDRGLDNEQFF
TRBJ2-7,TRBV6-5,CASSSNRAPYEQYF
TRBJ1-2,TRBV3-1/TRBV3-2,CASSQVQGSDGYTF
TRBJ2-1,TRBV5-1,CASSWSSGGPNEQFF
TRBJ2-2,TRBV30,CAAGALTGELFF
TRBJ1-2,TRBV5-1,CASSLDPGDRLLYGYTF
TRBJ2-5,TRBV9,CASSVGSRRTYEETQYF
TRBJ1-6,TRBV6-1,CASSEALRQSNSPLHF
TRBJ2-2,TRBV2,CASNLDLNTGELFF
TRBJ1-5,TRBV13,CASSLLNQPQHF
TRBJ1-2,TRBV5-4,CASGEDRKNYGYTF
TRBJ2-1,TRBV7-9,CASSLVSGGGNEQFF
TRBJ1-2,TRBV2,CASSGTGGDYGYTF
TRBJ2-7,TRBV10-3,CAISERQYEQYF
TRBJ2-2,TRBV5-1,CASSLERGNTGELFF
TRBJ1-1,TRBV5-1,CASSLGGLGGMNTEAFF
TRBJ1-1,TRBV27,CASSLGGANTEAFF
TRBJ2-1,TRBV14,CASSRDYSYNEQFF
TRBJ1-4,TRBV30,CAWSVGLSNEKLFF
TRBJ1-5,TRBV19,CASSIITSVGSNQPQHF
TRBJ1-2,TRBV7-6,CASSLTGTGSNYGYTF
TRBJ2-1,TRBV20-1,CSASPVNNEQFF
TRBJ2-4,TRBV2,CASSEEGQGAWNIQYF
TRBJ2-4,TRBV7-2,CASSEGAWAKNIQYF